These T cell receptor beta chains were read from a single sample in a study of cytotoxic CD8 clonotypes in ibrutinib-treated CLL. Only in-frame clones appear in the TCRdb table, and some are missing; sequencing was by immunoSEQ multiplex PCR. The sample contains about 140,000 clones, around 82% of which appear only once. This specimen consisted of PBMCs, obtained after 36 months of ibrutinib treatment. All receptors come from a human donor with chronic lymphocytic leukemia. CDR3s include the opening cysteine and the closing phenylalanine or tryptophan. Fields, in order: V gene, D gene, clone size, J gene, CDR3 DNA, CDR3 protein. A D gene is named only where the DNA matches it firmly. A row's size may be missing; if present it is once, few, many or a size class.

v_call: TRBV7-9
d_call: .
clone_size: once
j_call: TRBJ2-3
cdr3_nt: TGTGCCAGCAGCGCCGGCACAGATACGCAGTATTTT
cdr3_aa: CASSAGTDTQYF

v_call: TRBV5-1
d_call: .
clone_size: .
j_call: TRBJ2-7
cdr3_nt: TGCGCCAGCAACCGGGACACGACCTACGAGCAGTACTTC
cdr3_aa: CASNRDTTYEQYF

v_call: TRBV6-5
d_call: .
clone_size: .
j_call: TRBJ1-6
cdr3_nt: TGTGCCAGCAGCCGTCCTTTGCTCGGCAATTCACCCCTCCACTTT
cdr3_aa: CASSRPLLGNSPLHF

v_call: TRBV11-2
d_call: .
clone_size: .
j_call: TRBJ2-2
cdr3_nt: TGTGCCACCACCCCCGGGGGGCGAGGGAATTTCGGGGAGCTGTTTTTT
cdr3_aa: CATTPGGRGNFGELFF

v_call: TRBV18
d_call: TRBD1
clone_size: .
j_call: TRBJ1-6
cdr3_nt: TGTGCCAGCTCACCATCGAGCAGGGGGCGTAATTCACCCCTCCACTTT
cdr3_aa: CASSPSSRGRNSPLHF

v_call: TRBV19
d_call: TRBD1
clone_size: few
j_call: TRBJ1-5
cdr3_nt: TGTGCCAGTAGTGTAGGGACAGAAAATCAGCCCCAGCATTTT
cdr3_aa: CASSVGTENQPQHF

v_call: TRBV5-1
d_call: .
clone_size: .
j_call: TRBJ2-5
cdr3_nt: TGCGCCAGCAGCCGGGACGGAGGGAGGGAGACCCAGTACTTC
cdr3_aa: CASSRDGGRETQYF

v_call: TRBV28
d_call: .
clone_size: .
j_call: TRBJ2-6
cdr3_nt: TGTGCCAGCAGAGAATGGGACGTTGGGGCCAACGTCCTGACTTTC
cdr3_aa: CASREWDVGANVLTF

v_call: TRBV30
d_call: TRBD2
clone_size: few
j_call: TRBJ2-4
cdr3_nt: TGTGCCTGGAGTGCGACTAGCGGGAGTGACATTCAGTACTTC
cdr3_aa: CAWSATSGSDIQYF

v_call: TRBV5-1
d_call: TRBD2
clone_size: .
j_call: TRBJ2-1
cdr3_nt: TGCGCCAGCAGCTTGGAACTAGCGAATGAGCAGTTCTTC
cdr3_aa: CASSLELANEQFF

v_call: TRBV6-1
d_call: .
clone_size: few
j_call: TRBJ2-7
cdr3_nt: TGTGCCAGCAAGAGGGCCTACGAGCAGTACTTC
cdr3_aa: CASKRAYEQYF

v_call: TRBV5-6
d_call: .
clone_size: .
j_call: TRBJ1-1
cdr3_nt: TGTGCCAGCAGCCCGACAGGAGTCACTGAAGCTTTCTTT
cdr3_aa: CASSPTGVTEAFF

v_call: TRBV5-1
d_call: .
clone_size: .
j_call: TRBJ2-1
cdr3_nt: TGCGCCAGCAGCTTGCTCGGCCTACCCAATGAGCAGTTCTTC
cdr3_aa: CASSLLGLPNEQFF

v_call: TRBV7-9
d_call: .
clone_size: .
j_call: TRBJ1-1
cdr3_nt: TGTGCCAGCAGCTTACCAGGAGGCAAATCGGAGGGTTTCTTT
cdr3_aa: CASSLPGGKSEGFF

v_call: TRBV2
d_call: TRBD2
clone_size: .
j_call: TRBJ2-3
cdr3_nt: TGTGCCAGCACCCCCATAGCGGGACATACGCAGTATTTT
cdr3_aa: CASTPIAGHTQYF

v_call: TRBV7-8
d_call: .
clone_size: once
j_call: TRBJ2-7
cdr3_nt: TGTGCCAGCAGCTTAGCTATTCGTCTCCCCGAGAGAGGCTACGAGCAGTACTTC
cdr3_aa: CASSLAIRLPERGYEQYF

v_call: TRBV14
d_call: TRBD1
clone_size: .
j_call: TRBJ1-2
cdr3_nt: TGTGCCAGCAGCCAGAGAGGGGGCGCGGGTGGCTACACCTTC
cdr3_aa: CASSQRGGAGGYTF

v_call: TRBV30
d_call: .
clone_size: .
j_call: TRBJ1-1
cdr3_nt: TGTGCCTGGAGTCTCCAGACCAGTGAAGCTTTCTTT
cdr3_aa: CAWSLQTSEAFF

v_call: TRBV10-3
d_call: .
clone_size: few
j_call: TRBJ2-7
cdr3_nt: TGTGCCATCAGTGAGTCACAGGGAACCTACGAGCAGTACTTC
cdr3_aa: CAISESQGTYEQYF

v_call: TRBV5-8
d_call: .
clone_size: .
j_call: TRBJ2-7
cdr3_nt: TGTGCCAGCAGCTTTCTGGGGAAGACCTACGAGCAGTACTTC
cdr3_aa: CASSFLGKTYEQYF

v_call: TRBV30
d_call: .
clone_size: .
j_call: TRBJ1-1
cdr3_nt: TGTGCCTGGAGCCGAGGAGGTGGTACTGAAGCTTTCTTT
cdr3_aa: CAWSRGGGTEAFF

v_call: TRBV27
d_call: .
clone_size: .
j_call: TRBJ1-1
cdr3_nt: TGTGCCAGCAGGTTGGCTTGGGAGAACACTGAAGCTTTCTTT
cdr3_aa: CASRLAWENTEAFF

v_call: TRBV4-1
d_call: TRBD1
clone_size: few
j_call: TRBJ2-1
cdr3_nt: TGCGCCAGTTCAGTTCTGGGACAGGGGAGCAATGAGCAGTTCTTC
cdr3_aa: CASSVLGQGSNEQFF

v_call: TRBV18
d_call: TRBD1
clone_size: .
j_call: TRBJ2-6
cdr3_nt: TGTGCCAGCTCACCGACGGAAGGGGGACAGGGGTTCTCTGGGGCCAACGTCCTGACTTTC
cdr3_aa: CASSPTEGGQGFSGANVLTF

v_call: TRBV29-1
d_call: .
clone_size: .
j_call: TRBJ2-2
cdr3_nt: TGCAGCGTTCGACGGGCCAAACCCGGGGAGCTGTTTTTT
cdr3_aa: CSVRRAKPGELFF

v_call: TRBV2
d_call: .
clone_size: .
j_call: TRBJ2-5
cdr3_nt: TGTGCCAGCAAGGGTCTGGAGACCCAGTACTTC
cdr3_aa: CASKGLETQYF

v_call: TRBV28
d_call: .
clone_size: .
j_call: TRBJ1-2
cdr3_nt: TGTGCCAGCAGACCTACCGGGAGTAACTATGGCTACACCTTC
cdr3_aa: CASRPTGSNYGYTF

v_call: TRBV7-9
d_call: .
clone_size: .
j_call: TRBJ2-2
cdr3_nt: TGTGCCAGCAGCTTAAGACTGGGACGATATACCGGGGAGCTGTTTTTT
cdr3_aa: CASSLRLGRYTGELFF

v_call: TRBV21-1
d_call: .
clone_size: .
j_call: TRBJ2-3
cdr3_nt: TGTGCCAGCAGCAAAACGGCCAGGATCTGCACAGATACGCAGTATTTT
cdr3_aa: CASSKTARICTDTQYF

v_call: TRBV28
d_call: .
clone_size: .
j_call: TRBJ1-1
cdr3_nt: TGTGCCAGCAGTCCCCGACTGGGTAGGAACGCTGAAGCTTTCTTT
cdr3_aa: CASSPRLGRNAEAFF

v_call: TRBV5-4
d_call: TRBD2
clone_size: .
j_call: TRBJ2-1
cdr3_nt: TGTGCCAGCAGTTTGGAGGGCGGGGGAGAGCAGTTCTTC
cdr3_aa: CASSLEGGGEQFF

v_call: TRBV7-2
d_call: .
clone_size: .
j_call: TRBJ1-4
cdr3_nt: TGTGCCAGCAGCTTAGAATCGGGGGCTGGAACTAATGAAAAACTGTTTTTT
cdr3_aa: CASSLESGAGTNEKLFF

v_call: TRBV9
d_call: TRBD2
clone_size: .
j_call: TRBJ2-1
cdr3_nt: TGTGCCAGCAGTGGGACTAGCGGGAGGGGCAATGAGCAGTTCTTC
cdr3_aa: CASSGTSGRGNEQFF

v_call: TRBV28
d_call: .
clone_size: .
j_call: TRBJ2-6
cdr3_nt: TGTGCCAGCAGTCTACCTTCCGAAGAGCGTGGGGCCAACGTCCTGACTTTC
cdr3_aa: CASSLPSEERGANVLTF

v_call: TRBV28
d_call: .
clone_size: .
j_call: TRBJ2-7
cdr3_nt: TGTGCCAGCACTGGGGGGCAGGGGGCCTACGAGCAGTACTTC
cdr3_aa: CASTGGQGAYEQYF

v_call: TRBV2
d_call: .
clone_size: .
j_call: TRBJ2-5
cdr3_nt: TGTGCCAGCAGTGCGGGTGGTAGTAGGGAGACCCAGTACTTC
cdr3_aa: CASSAGGSRETQYF

v_call: TRBV27
d_call: TRBD2
clone_size: .
j_call: TRBJ2-3
cdr3_nt: TGTGCCAGCAGTTTGAGGCTCACCGGGGGGATGGCAGATACGCAGTATTTT
cdr3_aa: CASSLRLTGGMADTQYF

v_call: TRBV10-2
d_call: TRBD2
clone_size: .
j_call: TRBJ2-7
cdr3_nt: TGCGCCAGCAGTGAAGCGGGGGGCGACCCTAACTACGAGCAGTACTTC
cdr3_aa: CASSEAGGDPNYEQYF

v_call: TRBV7-6
d_call: .
clone_size: few
j_call: TRBJ1-1
cdr3_nt: TGTGCCAGCAGCCGCGACATTTACACTGAAGCTTTCTTT
cdr3_aa: CASSRDIYTEAFF

v_call: TRBV7-8
d_call: .
clone_size: .
j_call: TRBJ1-5
cdr3_nt: TGTGCCAGCAGCCCAGGGTATGGGCAGATCAATCAGCCCCAGCATTTT
cdr3_aa: CASSPGYGQINQPQHF

v_call: TRBV2
d_call: .
clone_size: .
j_call: TRBJ2-7
cdr3_nt: TGTGCCAGAGCTGTTGACCGCTCCTACGAGCAGTACTTC
cdr3_aa: CARAVDRSYEQYF

v_call: TRBV6-5
d_call: TRBD1
clone_size: .
j_call: TRBJ2-3
cdr3_nt: TGTGCCAGCAGTTACCGGACAGGGGGCACAGATACGCAGTATTTT
cdr3_aa: CASSYRTGGTDTQYF

v_call: TRBV6-5
d_call: TRBD2
clone_size: .
j_call: TRBJ2-5
cdr3_nt: TGTGCCAGCAGTTACTCGAACCCGGGAGGGCCCAGGACCCAGTACTTC
cdr3_aa: CASSYSNPGGPRTQYF

v_call: TRBV29-1
d_call: TRBD2
clone_size: .
j_call: TRBJ2-7
cdr3_nt: TGCAGCGTCCTAGCGGGAGGTTACGAGCAGTACTTC
cdr3_aa: CSVLAGGYEQYF

v_call: TRBV6-5
d_call: .
clone_size: .
j_call: TRBJ2-5
cdr3_nt: TGTGCCAGCACACGGGGACCCCTCCAAGAGACCCAGTACTTC
cdr3_aa: CASTRGPLQETQYF

v_call: TRBV27
d_call: .
clone_size: .
j_call: TRBJ2-3
cdr3_nt: TGTGCCAGCATCGGGCGGGGTGGCACAGATACGCAGTATTTT
cdr3_aa: CASIGRGGTDTQYF

v_call: TRBV10-3
d_call: .
clone_size: .
j_call: TRBJ2-2
cdr3_nt: TGTGCCACCCGGGACAAAGCCTACCTGGAGCTGTTTTTT
cdr3_aa: CATRDKAYLELFF

v_call: TRBV6-1
d_call: TRBD1
clone_size: .
j_call: TRBJ1-1
cdr3_nt: TGTGCCAGCAGTACAGGGGCCCGTGAAGCTTTCTTT
cdr3_aa: CASSTGAREAFF

v_call: TRBV5-1
d_call: TRBD1
clone_size: .
j_call: TRBJ2-5
cdr3_nt: TGCGCCAGCAGCGTTGGGACAGGGGGAAGGGAGACCCAGTACTTC
cdr3_aa: CASSVGTGGRETQYF

v_call: TRBV28
d_call: .
clone_size: .
j_call: TRBJ1-2
cdr3_nt: TGTGCCAGCAGTTTAGCGGGCGGCAGCCGCTATGGCTACACCTTC
cdr3_aa: CASSLAGGSRYGYTF

v_call: TRBV28
d_call: .
clone_size: .
j_call: TRBJ1-2
cdr3_nt: TGTGCCAGCAGTTTAGCCCTACAGGTACCCACCTTC
cdr3_aa: CASSLALQVPTF

v_call: TRBV6-5
d_call: .
clone_size: .
j_call: TRBJ1-2
cdr3_nt: TGTGCCAGCAGAAAAGGACAAATTGGGGGCTACACCTTC
cdr3_aa: CASRKGQIGGYTF

v_call: TRBV14
d_call: TRBD1
clone_size: once
j_call: TRBJ1-4
cdr3_nt: TGTGCCAGCAGAACCACAGGGGACCCAAATGAAAAACTGTTTTTT
cdr3_aa: CASRTTGDPNEKLFF

v_call: TRBV2
d_call: .
clone_size: .
j_call: TRBJ2-3
cdr3_nt: TGTGCCAGCAGTGAAAACCGGCCCATGCGAAGCGATACGCAGTATTTT
cdr3_aa: CASSENRPMRSDTQYF

v_call: TRBV7-6
d_call: TRBD1
clone_size: few
j_call: TRBJ1-3
cdr3_nt: TGTGCCAGCAGGGACAGGGCTGGAAACACCATATATTTT
cdr3_aa: CASRDRAGNTIYF

v_call: TRBV5-5
d_call: .
clone_size: .
j_call: TRBJ2-7
cdr3_nt: TGTGCCAGCAACCCAAGTCCCGCTAGGTACGAGCAGTACTTC
cdr3_aa: CASNPSPARYEQYF

v_call: TRBV20-1
d_call: TRBD2
clone_size: .
j_call: TRBJ2-7
cdr3_nt: TGCAGTGCTAGTTCTAGACTAGCGGGAGGGTTC
cdr3_aa: CSASSRLAGGF

v_call: TRBV27
d_call: TRBD2
clone_size: few
j_call: TRBJ2-7
cdr3_nt: TGTGCCAGCCGGCTGGCTAGCGGGGATTCCTACGAGCAGTACTTC
cdr3_aa: CASRLASGDSYEQYF